This T cell receptor (beta chain) was retrieved from a study of PD-1 blockade in classical Hodgkin lymphoma. Study in general: Patients were dosed intravenously with nivolumab at 3 mg/kg every 2 weeks.

All patients experienced relapse after autologous stem cell transplantation, and brentuximab vedotin exposure was variable. Thawed PBMCs underwent magnetic negative selection to yield purified CD4+ T cells. The CDR3 loop spans 14 amino acids. Germline CDR1 is SGHRS and CDR2 is YFSETQ. V shed 0 bases, J shed 7 bases, and the junction held 5 bases outside the gene matches. Produced via immunoSEQ multiplex PCR; TCRdb's table is partial and in-frame only. The data show some 35,000 clones, around 90% seen once. The material was CD4+ T cells from blood, obtained at baseline. This chain connects TRBV5-1 to TRBJ1-2; 8 bases match TRBD1. The receptor was isolated from a human donor with classical Hodgkin lymphoma. CDR3 region: CASSLAQGTGGYTF. The CDR3 nucleotides are TGCGCCAGCAGCTTGGCCCAGGGGACAGGTGGCTACACCTTC.